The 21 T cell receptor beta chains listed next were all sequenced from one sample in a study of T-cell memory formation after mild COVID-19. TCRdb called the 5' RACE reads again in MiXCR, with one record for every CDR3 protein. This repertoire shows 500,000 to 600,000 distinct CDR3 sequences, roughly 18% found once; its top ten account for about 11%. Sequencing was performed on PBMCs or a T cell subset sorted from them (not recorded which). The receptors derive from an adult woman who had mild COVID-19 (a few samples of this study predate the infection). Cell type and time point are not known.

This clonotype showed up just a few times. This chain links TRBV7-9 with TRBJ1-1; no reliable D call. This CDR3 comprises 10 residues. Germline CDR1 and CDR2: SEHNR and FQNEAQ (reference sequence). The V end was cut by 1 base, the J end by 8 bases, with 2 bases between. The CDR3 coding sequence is TGTGCCAGCAGCTTAGACGAAGCTTTCTTT. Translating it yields CASSLDEAFF.

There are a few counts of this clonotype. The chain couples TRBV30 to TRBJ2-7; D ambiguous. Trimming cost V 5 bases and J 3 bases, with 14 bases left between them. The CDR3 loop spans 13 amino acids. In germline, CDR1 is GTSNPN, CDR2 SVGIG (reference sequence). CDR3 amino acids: CAWQRSLLYEQYF. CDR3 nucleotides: TGTGCCTGGCAACGGTCCCTTCTCTACGAGCAGTACTTC.

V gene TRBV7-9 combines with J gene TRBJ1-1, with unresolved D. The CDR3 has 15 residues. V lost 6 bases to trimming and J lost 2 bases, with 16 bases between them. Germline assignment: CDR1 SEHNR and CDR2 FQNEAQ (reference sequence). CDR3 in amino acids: CASRLGRVSNTEAFF. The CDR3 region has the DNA TGTGCCAGCAGATTGGGAAGGGTATCTAACACTGAAGCTTTCTTT.

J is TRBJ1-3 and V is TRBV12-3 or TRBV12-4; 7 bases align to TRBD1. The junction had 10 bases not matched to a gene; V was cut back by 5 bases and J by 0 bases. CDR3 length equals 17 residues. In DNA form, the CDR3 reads TGTGCCAGCAGTACTCACAGGGGATCCACCTCTGGAAACACCATATATTTT. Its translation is CASSTHRGSTSGNTIYF.

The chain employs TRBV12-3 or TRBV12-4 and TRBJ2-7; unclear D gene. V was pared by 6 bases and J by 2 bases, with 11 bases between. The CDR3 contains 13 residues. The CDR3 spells CASRFNSAYEQYF. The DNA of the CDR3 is TGTGCCAGCAGGTTTAACAGCGCCTACGAGCAGTACTTC.

CDR3 in DNA: TGCGCCAGCAGCGCTGGGACGGGACAGTACTTC. This translates into CASSAGTGQYF. The chain is built from TRBV4-1 and TRBJ2-4, with D possibly called TRBD1 or TRBD2 (5 bases each). This CDR3 region has 11 residues. V lost 5 bases and J lost 13, with 12 bases in between. In germline, CDR1 is MGHRA, CDR2 YSYEKL.

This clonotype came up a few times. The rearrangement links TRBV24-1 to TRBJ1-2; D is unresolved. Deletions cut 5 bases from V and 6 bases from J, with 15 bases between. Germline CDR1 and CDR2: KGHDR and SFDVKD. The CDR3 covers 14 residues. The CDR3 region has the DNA TGTGCCACCAGTGGGGGAACTGCGAGCCATGGCTACACCTTC. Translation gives CATSGGTASHGYTF.

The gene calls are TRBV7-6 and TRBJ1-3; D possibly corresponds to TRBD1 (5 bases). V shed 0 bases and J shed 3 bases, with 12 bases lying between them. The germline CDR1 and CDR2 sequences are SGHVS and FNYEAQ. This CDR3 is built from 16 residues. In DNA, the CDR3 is TGTGCCAGCAGCTTAGCGATCGGGGGACGTGGAAACACCATATATTTT. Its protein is CASSLAIGGRGNTIYF.

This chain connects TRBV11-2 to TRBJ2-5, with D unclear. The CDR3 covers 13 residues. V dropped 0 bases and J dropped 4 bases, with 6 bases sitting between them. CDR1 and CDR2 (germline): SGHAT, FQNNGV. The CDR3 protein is CASSLDFIETQYF. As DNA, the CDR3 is TGTGCCAGCAGCTTAGACTTTATAGAGACCCAGTACTTC. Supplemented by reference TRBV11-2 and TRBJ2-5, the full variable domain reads EAGVAQSPRYKIIEKRQSVAFWCNPISGHATLYWYQQILGQGPKLLIQFQNNGVVDDSQLPKDRFSAERLKGVDSTLKIQPAKLEDSAVYLCASSLDFIETQYFGPGTRLLVL.

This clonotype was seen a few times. CDR3 amino acids: CSVEDRAIQYGYTF. The CDR3 DNA reads as TGCAGCGTTGAAGATCGCGCTATTCAATATGGCTACACCTTC. The V and J genes are TRBV29-1 and TRBJ1-2; D is unresolved. This CDR3 has 14 amino acids. The V end was cut by 0 bases, the J end by 5 bases, with 13 bases between. Germline CDR1 reads SQVTM; CDR2 reads ANQGSEA.

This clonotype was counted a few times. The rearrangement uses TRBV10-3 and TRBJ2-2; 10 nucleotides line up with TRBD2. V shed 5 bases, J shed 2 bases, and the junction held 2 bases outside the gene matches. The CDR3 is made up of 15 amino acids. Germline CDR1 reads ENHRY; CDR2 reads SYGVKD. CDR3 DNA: TGTGCCATCAGTTCTAGCGGGGGAAACACCGGGGAGCTGTTTTTT. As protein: CAISSSGGNTGELFF.

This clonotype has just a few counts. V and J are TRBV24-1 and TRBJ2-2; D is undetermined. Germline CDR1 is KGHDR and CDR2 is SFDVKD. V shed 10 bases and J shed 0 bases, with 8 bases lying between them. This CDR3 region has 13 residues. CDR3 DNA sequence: TGTGCCACTAGTCCAACGAACACCGGGGAGCTGTTTTTT. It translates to CATSPTNTGELFF.

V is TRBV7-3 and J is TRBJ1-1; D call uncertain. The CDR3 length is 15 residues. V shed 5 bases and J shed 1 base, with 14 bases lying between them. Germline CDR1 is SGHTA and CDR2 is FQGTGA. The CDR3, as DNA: TGTGCCAGCAGCCTACTCCGAATCAGGAACACTGAAGCTTTCTTT. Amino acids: CASSLLRIRNTEAFF. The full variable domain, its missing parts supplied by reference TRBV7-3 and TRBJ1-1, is GAGVSQTPSNKVTEKGKYVELRCDPISGHTALYWYRQSLGQGPEFLIYFQGTGAADDSGLPNDRFFAVRPEGSVSTLKIQRTERGDSAVYLCASSLLRIRNTEAFFGQGTRLTVV.

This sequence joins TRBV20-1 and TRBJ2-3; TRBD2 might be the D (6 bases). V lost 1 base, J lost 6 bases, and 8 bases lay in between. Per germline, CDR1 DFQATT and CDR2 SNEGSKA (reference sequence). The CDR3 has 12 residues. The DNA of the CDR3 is TGCAGTGCTAGAGTTGGGGGGGATACGCAGTATTTT. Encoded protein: CSARVGGDTQYF.

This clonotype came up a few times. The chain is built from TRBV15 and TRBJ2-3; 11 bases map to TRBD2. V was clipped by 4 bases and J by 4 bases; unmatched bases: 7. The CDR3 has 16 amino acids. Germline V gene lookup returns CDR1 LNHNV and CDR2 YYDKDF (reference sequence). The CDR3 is CATSIRLAGWSDTQYF. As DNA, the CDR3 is TGTGCCACCAGCATCAGACTAGCGGGGTGGTCAGATACGCAGTATTTT.

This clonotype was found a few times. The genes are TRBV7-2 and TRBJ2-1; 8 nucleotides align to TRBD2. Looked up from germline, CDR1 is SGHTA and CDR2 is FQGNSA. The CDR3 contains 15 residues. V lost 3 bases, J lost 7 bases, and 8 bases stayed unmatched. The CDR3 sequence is CASSFHGGARNEQFF. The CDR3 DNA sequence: TGTGCCAGCAGCTTTCACGGGGGGGCCAGGAATGAGCAGTTCTTC.

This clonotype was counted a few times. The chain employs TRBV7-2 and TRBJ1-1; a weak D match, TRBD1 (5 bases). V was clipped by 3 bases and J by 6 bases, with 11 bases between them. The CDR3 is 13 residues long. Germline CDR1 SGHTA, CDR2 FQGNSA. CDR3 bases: TGTGCCAGCAGCTTCCCTCGGGGGGCTGAAGCTTTCTTT. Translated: CASSFPRGAEAFF.

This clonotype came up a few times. For the CDR3, the DNA is TGTGCCAGCGGTAGGGTTGCGGAAGGCTACACCTTC. This gives the protein CASGRVAEGYTF. J is TRBJ1-2 and V is TRBV6-5; D remains ambiguous. The CDR3 sequence is 12 residues long. V shed 8 bases and J shed 8 bases, with 15 bases lying between them. The germline V gene encodes CDR1 MNHEY and CDR2 SVGAGI.

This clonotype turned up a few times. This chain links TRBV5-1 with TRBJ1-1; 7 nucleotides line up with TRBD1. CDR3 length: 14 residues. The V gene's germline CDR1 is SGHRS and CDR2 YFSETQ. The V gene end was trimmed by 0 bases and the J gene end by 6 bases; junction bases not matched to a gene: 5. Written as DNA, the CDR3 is TGCGCCAGCAGCTTGGGACAGGGAGGACCTGAAGCTTTCTTT. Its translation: CASSLGQGGPEAFF.

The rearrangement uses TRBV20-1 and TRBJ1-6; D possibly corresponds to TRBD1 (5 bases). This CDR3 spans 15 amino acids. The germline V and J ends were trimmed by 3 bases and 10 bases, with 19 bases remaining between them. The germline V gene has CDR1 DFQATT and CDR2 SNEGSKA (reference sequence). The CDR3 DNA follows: TGCAGTGCTAGTGTTCGTGGGGGGGAGTCGTCACCCCTCCACTTT. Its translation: CSASVRGGESSPLHF.

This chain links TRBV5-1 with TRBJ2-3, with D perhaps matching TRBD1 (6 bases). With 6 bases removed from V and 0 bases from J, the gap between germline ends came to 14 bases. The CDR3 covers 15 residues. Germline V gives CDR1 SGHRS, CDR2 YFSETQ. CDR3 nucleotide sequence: TGCGCCAGCAAGGCGGACAGCACTAGCACAGATACGCAGTATTTT. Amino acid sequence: CASKADSTSTDTQYF.